This T cell receptor (beta chain) originates from a study of regulatory T cells in long-lasting Graves disease. This clonotype has a handful of counts. Its antigen is not identified. Library construction for TCR beta used iRepertoire HTBI primers and Arm-PCR of CDR3 regions. Using its own MiXCR run on the multiplex PCR reads, TCRdb lists one record per CDR3 protein. There are roughly 440,000 distinct CDR3 sequences in the sample; about a sixth occur only once, and about 25% lies in the top ten. Overall study results and limits: TRBV28, TRBJ1-2 and TRBJ2-5 were segments that persistent disease favored. TCR diversity was lower in persistent Graves' patients than in newly diagnosed ones.

Germline CDR1 and CDR2: SGDLS and YYNGEE. CDR3 length equals 15 residues. J was trimmed by 4 bases and V by 4 bases; bases with no gene match: 8. The time point here: newly diagnosed GD, antithyroid drugs for less than 3 months. After RNA was extracted from PBMCs, the TCR library was made from it. The same data also went into a second study, on T cells in Graves' hyperthyroidism and ophthalmopathy. Per that study: Using the HTBI primer set, a first-round RT-PCR was run on the TCR CDR3. From stable hyperthyroidism, ophthalmopathy was separated by a 13 V-J model.

This sequence was found in a woman under 30 with Graves disease. Sequencing was performed on peripheral blood mononuclear cells (PBMCs), taken at new diagnosis, from a patient treated with antithyroid drugs. V is TRBV9 and J is TRBJ2-3; 8 nucleotides match TRBD2. CDR3 in DNA: TGTGCCAGCAGCTCGAGCGGGAGTTTTTCAGATACGCAGTATTTT. It yields the protein CASSSSGSFSDTQYF.